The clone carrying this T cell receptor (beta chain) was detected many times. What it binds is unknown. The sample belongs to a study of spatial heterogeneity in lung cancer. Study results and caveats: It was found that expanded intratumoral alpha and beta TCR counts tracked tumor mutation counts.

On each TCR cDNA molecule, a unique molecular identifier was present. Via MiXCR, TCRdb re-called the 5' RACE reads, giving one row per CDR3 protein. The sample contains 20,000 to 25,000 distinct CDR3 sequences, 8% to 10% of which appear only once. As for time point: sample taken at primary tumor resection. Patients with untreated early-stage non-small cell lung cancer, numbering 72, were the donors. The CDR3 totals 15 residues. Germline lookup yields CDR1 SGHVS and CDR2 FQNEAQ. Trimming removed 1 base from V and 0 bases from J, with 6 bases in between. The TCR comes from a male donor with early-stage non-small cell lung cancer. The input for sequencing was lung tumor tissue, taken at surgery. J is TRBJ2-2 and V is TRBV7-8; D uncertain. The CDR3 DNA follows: TGTGCCAGCAGCTTAGTACAGTCGAACACCGGGGAGCTGTTTTTT. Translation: CASSLVQSNTGELFF.